The source of this TCR beta chain is a study of spatial heterogeneity in lung cancer. Study-wide background: Detection consistently captured more beta-chain sequences than alpha-chain sequences.

TCRdb fed the 5' RACE reads into MiXCR, producing one record per CDR3 protein. Among around 10,000 distinct CDR3 sequences listed, over 3% were seen once. Specified time point: blood taken at disease recurrence. No cells were sorted before sequencing. The whole RNA sequenced was extracted from tumor, nontumor lung or frozen PBMC. The CDR3 has 13 amino acids. V lost 7 bases and J 1 base, leaving 10 bases between the germline ends. Germline V gene data show CDR1 as MDHEN and CDR2 as SYDVKM. This clonotype was found many times. This beta chain was picked up by a library intended for alpha chains and is off target, so its count carries little meaning.

This clonotype was sampled from a female donor with early-stage non-small cell lung cancer. This chain connects TRBV28 to TRBJ1-1; D unclear. The sample in question was PBMCs, obtained at recurrence. CDR3 in amino acids: CASIGRENTEAFF. In nucleotides, the CDR3 is TGTGCCAGCATCGGAAGGGAGAACACTGAAGCTTTCTTT.